This T cell receptor beta chain was sequenced during a study of memory CD4+ T cells and cytomegalovirus serostatus. Study-wide context: Donors were healthy Belgian adults, under 10 CMV seropositive and fewer than 30 seronegative.

Single viable CD3+CD4+CD8-CD45RO+ cells were sorted as the memory CD4+ T cells. The repertoire was sequenced with immunoSEQ multiplex PCR; TCRdb's copy has only in-frame clones and lacks some. The sample has 60,000 or so clones; 82% are singletons. The V gene's germline CDR1 is SGHVS and CDR2 FQNEAQ. This CDR3 is built from 13 residues. The germline V and J ends were trimmed by 1 base and 1 base, with 5 bases remaining between them. The sequence came from an adult in good health and CMV-seronegative. Some clones in this sample may be carry-over from other donors' samples. V usage is TRBV7-8 and J usage is TRBJ2-7; unclear D gene. The sample consisted of memory CD4+ T cells from blood. The CDR3 DNA follows: TGTGCCAGCAGCTTAGTGCGATCCTACGAGCAGTACTTC. This codes for CASSLVRSYEQYF.